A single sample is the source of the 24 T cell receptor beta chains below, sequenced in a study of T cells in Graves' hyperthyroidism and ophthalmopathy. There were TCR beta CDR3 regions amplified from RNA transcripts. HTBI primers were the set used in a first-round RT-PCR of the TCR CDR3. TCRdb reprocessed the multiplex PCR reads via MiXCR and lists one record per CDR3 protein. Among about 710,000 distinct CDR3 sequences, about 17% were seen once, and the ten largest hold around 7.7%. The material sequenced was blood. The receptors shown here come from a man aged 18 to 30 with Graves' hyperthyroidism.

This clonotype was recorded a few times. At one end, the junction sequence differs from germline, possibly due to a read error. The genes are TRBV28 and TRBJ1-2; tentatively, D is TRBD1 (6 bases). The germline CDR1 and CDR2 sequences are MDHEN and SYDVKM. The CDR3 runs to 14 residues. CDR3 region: CAGSSWDNPYGYTF. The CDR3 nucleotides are TGTGCCGGCAGTTCCTGGGACAACCCCTATGGCTACACCTTC.

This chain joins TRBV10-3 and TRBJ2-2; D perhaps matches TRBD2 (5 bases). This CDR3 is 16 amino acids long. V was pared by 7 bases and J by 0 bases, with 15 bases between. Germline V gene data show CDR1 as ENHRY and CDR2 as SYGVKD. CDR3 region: CAITEEEVPNTGELFF. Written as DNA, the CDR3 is TGTGCCATCACCGAGGAGGAAGTGCCGAACACCGGGGAGCTGTTTTTT.

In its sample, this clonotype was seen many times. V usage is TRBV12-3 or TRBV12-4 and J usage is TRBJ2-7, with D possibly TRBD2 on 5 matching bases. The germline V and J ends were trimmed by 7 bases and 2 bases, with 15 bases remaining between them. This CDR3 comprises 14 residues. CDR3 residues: CASNPRGSPYEQYF. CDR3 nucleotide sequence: TGTGCCAGCAACCCTCGAGGGAGCCCCTACGAGCAGTACTTC.

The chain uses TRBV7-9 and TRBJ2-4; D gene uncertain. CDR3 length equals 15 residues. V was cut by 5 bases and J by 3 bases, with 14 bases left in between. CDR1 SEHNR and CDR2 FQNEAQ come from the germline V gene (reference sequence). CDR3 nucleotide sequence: TGTGCCAGCAGCAGTTCCGGTTGGAGCAAAAACATTCAGTACTTC. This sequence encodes CASSSSGWSKNIQYF.

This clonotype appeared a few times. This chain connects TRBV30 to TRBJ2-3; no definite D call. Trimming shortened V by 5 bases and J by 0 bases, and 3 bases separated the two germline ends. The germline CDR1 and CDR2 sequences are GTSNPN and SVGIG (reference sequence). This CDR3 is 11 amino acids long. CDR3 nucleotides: TGTGCCTGGGTCAGCACAGATACGCAGTATTTT. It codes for CAWVSTDTQYF.

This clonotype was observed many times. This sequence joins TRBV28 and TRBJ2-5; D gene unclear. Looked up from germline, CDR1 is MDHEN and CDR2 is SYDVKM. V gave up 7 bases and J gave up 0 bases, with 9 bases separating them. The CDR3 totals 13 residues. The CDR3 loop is CASKVRYQETQYF. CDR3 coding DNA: TGTGCCAGCAAGGTCAGGTACCAAGAGACCCAGTACTTC.

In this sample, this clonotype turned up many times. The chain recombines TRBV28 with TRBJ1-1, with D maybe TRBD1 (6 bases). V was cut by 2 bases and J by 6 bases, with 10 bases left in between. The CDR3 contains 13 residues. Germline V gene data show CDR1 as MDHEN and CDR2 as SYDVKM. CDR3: CASSLEEGAEAFF. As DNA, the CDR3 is TGTGCCAGCAGTTTAGAGGAGGGGGCTGAAGCTTTCTTT.

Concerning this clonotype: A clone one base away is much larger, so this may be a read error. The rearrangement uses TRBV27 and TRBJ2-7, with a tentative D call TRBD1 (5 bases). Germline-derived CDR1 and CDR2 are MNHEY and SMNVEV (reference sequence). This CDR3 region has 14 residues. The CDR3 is CTSSFGAPYYEQYF. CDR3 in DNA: TGTACCAGCAGTTTTGGGGCCCCCTATTACGAGCAGTACTTC.

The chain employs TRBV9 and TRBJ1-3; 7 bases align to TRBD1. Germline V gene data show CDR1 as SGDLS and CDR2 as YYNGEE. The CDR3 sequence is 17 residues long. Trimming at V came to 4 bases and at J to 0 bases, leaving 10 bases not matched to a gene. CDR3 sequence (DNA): TGTGCCAGCAGCTTGACCGGGACAGCAAGCTCTGGAAACACCATATATTTT. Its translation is CASSLTGTASSGNTIYF.

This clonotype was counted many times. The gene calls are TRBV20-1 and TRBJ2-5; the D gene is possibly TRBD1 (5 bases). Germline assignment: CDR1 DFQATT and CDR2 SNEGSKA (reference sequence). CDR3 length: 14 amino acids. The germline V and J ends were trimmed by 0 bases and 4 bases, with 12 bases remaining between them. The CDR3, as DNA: TGCAGTGCTAGAGAGGGGCCTAAAGGAGAGACCCAGTACTTC. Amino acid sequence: CSAREGPKGETQYF.

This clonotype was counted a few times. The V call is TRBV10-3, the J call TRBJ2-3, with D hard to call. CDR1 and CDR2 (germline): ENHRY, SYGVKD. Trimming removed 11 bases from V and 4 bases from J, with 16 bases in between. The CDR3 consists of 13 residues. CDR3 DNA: TGTGCCTCCGTCCCCGCCTGGGCAGATACGCAGTATTTT. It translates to CASVPAWADTQYF.

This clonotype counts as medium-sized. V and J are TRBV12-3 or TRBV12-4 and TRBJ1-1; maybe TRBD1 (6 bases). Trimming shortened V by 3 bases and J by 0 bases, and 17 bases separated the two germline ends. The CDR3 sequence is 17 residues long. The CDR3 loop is CASSFDRIHSMNTEAFF. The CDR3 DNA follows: TGTGCCAGCAGTTTCGACAGGATACACTCCATGAACACTGAAGCTTTCTTT.

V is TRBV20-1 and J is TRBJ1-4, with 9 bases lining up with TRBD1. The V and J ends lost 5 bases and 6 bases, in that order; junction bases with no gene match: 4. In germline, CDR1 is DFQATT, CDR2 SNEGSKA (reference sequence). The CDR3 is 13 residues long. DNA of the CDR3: TGCAGTGCTTCGACAGGGGGAGATGAAAAACTGTTTTTT. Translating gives CSASTGGDEKLFF.

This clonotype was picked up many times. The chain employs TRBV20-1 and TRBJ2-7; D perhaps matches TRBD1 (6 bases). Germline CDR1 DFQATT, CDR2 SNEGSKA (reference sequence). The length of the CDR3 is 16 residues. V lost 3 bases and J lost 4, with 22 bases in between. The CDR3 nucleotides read TGCAGTGCTAGTGACCCCGGGGACACCCTCGGTTACGAGCAGTACTTC. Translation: CSASDPGDTLGYEQYF.

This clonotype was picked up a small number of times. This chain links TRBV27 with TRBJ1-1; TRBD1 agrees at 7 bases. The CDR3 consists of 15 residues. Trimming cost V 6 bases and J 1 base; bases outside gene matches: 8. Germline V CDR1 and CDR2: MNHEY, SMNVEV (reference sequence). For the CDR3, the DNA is TGTGCCAGCAGCCGACCAGGACAGGCGAACACTGAAGCTTTCTTT. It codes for CASSRPGQANTEAFF.

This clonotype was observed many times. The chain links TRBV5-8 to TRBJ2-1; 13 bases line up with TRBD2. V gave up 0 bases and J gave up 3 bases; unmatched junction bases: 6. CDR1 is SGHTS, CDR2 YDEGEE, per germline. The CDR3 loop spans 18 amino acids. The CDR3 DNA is TGTGCCAGCAGCTTGGGCCTACTAGCGGGAGGGGTCTACAATGAGCAGTTCTTC. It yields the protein CASSLGLLAGGVYNEQFF. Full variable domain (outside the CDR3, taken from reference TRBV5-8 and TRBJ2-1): EAGVTQSPTHLIKTRGQQATLRCSPISGHTSVYWYQQALGLGLQFLLWYDEGEERNRGNFPPRFSGRQFPNYSSELNVNALELEDSALYLCASSLGLLAGGVYNEQFFGPGTRLTVL.

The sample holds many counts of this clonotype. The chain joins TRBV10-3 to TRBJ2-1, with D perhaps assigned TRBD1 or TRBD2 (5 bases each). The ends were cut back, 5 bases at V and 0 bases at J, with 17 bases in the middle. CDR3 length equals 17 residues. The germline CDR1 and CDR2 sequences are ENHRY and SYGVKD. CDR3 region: CAISKSGTESSYNEQFF. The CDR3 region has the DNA TGTGCCATCAGTAAATCCGGGACCGAGAGCTCCTACAATGAGCAGTTCTTC.

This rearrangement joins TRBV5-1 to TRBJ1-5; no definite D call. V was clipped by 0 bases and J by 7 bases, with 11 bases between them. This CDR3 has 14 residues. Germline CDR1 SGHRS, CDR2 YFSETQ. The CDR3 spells CASSLAEGGQPQHF. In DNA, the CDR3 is TGCGCCAGCAGCTTGGCCGAGGGAGGACAGCCCCAGCATTTT.

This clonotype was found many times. DNA of the CDR3: TGCAGCGTGGGACATATGAACACTGAAGCTTTCTTT. As protein: CSVGHMNTEAFF. The chain recombines TRBV29-1 with TRBJ1-1, with D possibly being TRBD1 (6 bases). V lost 6 bases, J lost 0 bases, and 8 bases lay in between. Germline V gene data show CDR1 as SQVTM and CDR2 as ANQGSEA. The CDR3 has 12 amino acids.

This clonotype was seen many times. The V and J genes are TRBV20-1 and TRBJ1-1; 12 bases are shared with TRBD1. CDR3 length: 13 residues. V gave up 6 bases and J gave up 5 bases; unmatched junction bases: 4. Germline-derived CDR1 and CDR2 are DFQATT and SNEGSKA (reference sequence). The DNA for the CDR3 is TGCAGTGCCTGGGACAGGGGGCAAACTGAAGCTTTCTTT. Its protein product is CSAWDRGQTEAFF.

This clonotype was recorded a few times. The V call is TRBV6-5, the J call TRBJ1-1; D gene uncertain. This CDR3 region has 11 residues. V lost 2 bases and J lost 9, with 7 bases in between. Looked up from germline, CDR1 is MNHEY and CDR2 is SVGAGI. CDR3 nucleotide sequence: TGTGCCAGCAGTTACCTACGAAAAGCTTTCTTT. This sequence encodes CASSYLRKAFF.

The CDR3 sequence is CAWSAKNSRTGPQHF. As DNA, the CDR3 is TGTGCCTGGAGTGCTAAAAACTCCCGCACGGGGCCCCAGCATTTT. V and J are TRBV30 and TRBJ1-5; unclear D gene. The CDR3 is made up of 15 amino acids. The V gene lost 1 base and the J gene lost 9 bases, with 19 bases spanning the gap. Germline-derived CDR1 and CDR2 are GTSNPN and SVGIG (reference sequence).

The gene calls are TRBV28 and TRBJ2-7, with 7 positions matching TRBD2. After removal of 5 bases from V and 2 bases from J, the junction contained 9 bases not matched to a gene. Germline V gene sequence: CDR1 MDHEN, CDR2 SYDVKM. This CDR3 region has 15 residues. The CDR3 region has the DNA TGTGCCAGCAGTATCCTCCTAGCGGTACCCTACGAGCAGTACTTC. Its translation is CASSILLAVPYEQYF.

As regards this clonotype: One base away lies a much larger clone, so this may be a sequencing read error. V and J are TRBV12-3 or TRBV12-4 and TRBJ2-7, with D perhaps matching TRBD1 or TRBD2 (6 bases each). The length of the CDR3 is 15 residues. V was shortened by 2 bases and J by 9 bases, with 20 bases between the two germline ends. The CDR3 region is CASSLKGRGLNGQYF. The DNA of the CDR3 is TGTGCCAGCAGTTTAAAGGGACGGGGGCTGAACGGGCAGTACTTC.